Below, one T cell receptor (beta chain) is given with its context. This entry comes from a study of blood T cell repertoires in COVID-19. Whole-study context: Researchers got acute and convalescent COVID-19 samples from the United States, Italy and Spain.

Clones were read by immunoSEQ multiplex PCR, and TCRdb kept only the in-frame ones, dropping some. The sample records a few hundred thousand clones, around 80% being singletons. Sequenced material: peripheral blood. This receptor was taken from a woman under 30 with acute or convalescent COVID-19.

CDR3 in DNA: TGTGCCAGCAGCGCGAAACAGGGCTACGAGCAGTACTTC. Encoded protein: CASSAKQGYEQYF. The chain is built from TRBV7-8 and TRBJ2-7, with D possibly matching TRBD1 (6 bases). V was trimmed by 5 bases and J by 3 bases, leaving 11 bases between them. Per germline, CDR1 SGHVS and CDR2 FQNEAQ. The CDR3 totals 13 residues.